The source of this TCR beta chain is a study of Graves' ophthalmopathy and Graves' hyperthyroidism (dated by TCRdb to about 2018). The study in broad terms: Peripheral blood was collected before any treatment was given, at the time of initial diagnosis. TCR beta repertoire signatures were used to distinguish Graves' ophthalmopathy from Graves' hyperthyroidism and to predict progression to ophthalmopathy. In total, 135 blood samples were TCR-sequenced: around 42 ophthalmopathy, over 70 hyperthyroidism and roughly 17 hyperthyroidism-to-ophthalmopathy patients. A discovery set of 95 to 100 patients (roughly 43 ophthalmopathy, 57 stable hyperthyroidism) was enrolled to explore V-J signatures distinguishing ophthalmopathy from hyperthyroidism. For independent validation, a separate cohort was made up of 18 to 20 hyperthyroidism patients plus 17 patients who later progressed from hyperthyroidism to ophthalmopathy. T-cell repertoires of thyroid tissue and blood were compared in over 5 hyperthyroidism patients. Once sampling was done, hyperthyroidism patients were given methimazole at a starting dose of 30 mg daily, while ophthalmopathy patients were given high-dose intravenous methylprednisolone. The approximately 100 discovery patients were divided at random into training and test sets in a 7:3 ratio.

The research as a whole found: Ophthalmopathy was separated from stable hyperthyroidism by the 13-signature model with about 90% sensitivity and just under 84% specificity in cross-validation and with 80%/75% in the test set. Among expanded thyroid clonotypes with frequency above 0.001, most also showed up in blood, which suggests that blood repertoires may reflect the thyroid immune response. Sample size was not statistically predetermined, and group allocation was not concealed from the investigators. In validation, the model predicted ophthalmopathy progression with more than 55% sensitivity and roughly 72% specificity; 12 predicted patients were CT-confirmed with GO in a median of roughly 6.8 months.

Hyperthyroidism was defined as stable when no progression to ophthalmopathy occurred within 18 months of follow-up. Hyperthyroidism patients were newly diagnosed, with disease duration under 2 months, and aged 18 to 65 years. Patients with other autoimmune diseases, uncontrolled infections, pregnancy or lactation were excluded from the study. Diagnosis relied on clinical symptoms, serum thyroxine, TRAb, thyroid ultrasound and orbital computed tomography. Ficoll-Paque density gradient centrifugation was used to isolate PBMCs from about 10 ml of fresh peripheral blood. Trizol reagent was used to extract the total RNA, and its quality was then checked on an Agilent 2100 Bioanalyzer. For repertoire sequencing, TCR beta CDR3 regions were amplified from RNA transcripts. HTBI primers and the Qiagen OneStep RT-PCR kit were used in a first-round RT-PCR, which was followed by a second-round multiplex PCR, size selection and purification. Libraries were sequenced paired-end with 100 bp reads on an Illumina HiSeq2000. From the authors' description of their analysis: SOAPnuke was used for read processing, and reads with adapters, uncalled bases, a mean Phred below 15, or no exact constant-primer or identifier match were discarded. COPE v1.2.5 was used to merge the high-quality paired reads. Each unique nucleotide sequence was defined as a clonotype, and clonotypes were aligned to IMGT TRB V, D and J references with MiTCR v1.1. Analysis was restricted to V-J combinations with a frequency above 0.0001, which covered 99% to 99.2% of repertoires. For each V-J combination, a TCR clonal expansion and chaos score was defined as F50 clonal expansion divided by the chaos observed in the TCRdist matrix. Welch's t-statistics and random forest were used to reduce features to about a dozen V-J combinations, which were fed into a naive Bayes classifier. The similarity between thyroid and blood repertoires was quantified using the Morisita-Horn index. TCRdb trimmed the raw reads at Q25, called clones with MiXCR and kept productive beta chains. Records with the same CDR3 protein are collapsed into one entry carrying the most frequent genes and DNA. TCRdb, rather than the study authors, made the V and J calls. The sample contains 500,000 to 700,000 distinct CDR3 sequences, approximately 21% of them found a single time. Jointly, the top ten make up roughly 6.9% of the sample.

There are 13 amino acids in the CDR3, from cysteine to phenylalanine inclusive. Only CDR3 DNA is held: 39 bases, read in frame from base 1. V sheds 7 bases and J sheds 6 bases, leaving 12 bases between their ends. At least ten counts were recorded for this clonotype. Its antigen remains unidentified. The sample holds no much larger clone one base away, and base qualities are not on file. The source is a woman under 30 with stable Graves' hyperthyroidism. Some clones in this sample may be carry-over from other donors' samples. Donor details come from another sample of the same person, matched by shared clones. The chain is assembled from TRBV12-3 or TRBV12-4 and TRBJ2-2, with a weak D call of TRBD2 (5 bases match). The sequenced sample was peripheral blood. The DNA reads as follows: TGTGCCAGCAAGCCCTTCGGGGCCGGGGAGCTGTTTTTT. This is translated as CASKPFGAGELFF.